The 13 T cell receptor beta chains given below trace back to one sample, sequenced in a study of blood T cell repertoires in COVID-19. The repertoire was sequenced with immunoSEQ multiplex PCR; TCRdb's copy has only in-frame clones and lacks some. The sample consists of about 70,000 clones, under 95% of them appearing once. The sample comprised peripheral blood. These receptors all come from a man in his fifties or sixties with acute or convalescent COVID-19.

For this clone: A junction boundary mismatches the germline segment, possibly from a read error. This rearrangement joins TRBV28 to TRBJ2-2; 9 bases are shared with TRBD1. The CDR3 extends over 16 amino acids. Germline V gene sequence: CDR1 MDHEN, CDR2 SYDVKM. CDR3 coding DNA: TGTGCCAGCAGTTTAAAGGGACAGGGCGAACACCGGGGAGCTGTTTTT. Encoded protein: CASSLKGQGEHRGAVF. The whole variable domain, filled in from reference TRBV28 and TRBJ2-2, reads DVKVTQSSRYLVKRTGEKVFLECVQDMDHENMFWYRQDPGLGLRLIYFSYDVKMKEKGDIPEGYSVSREKKERFSLILESASTNQTSMYLCASSLKGQGEHRGAVFGEGSRLTVL.

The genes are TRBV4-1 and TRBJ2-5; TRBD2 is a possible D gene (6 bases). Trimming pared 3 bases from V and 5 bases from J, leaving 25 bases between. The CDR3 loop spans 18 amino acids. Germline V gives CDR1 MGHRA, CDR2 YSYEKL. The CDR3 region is CASSQGGSSGEGWETQYF. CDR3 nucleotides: TGCGCCAGCAGCCAGGGGGGAAGTAGCGGAGAGGGGTGGGAGACCCAGTACTTC.

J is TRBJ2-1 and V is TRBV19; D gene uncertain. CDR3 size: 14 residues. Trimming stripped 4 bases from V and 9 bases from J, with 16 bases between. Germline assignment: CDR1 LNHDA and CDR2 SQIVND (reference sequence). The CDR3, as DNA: TGTGCCAGTAGTAAGCAGCAGATCTCGGGTGAGCAGTTCTTC. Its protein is CASSKQQISGEQFF.

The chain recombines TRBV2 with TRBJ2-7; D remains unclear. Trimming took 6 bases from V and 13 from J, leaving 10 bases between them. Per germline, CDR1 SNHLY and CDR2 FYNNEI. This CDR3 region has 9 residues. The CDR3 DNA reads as TGTGCCAGCAGAGACTTTACTTACTTC. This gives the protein CASRDFTYF.

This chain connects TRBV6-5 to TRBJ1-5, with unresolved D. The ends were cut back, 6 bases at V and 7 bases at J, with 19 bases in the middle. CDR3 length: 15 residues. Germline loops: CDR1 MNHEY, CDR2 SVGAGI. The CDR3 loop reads CASSLVGAGRQPQHF. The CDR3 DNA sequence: TGTGCCAGCAGCTTAGTAGGTGCAGGTCGCCAGCCCCAGCATTTT.

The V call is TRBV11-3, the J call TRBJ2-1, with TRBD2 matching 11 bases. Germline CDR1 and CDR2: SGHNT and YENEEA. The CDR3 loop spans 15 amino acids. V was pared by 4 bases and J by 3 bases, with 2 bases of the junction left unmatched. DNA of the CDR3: TGTGCCAGCAGCTCTCTAGCGGGGGGCTACAATGAGCAGTTCTTC. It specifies CASSSLAGGYNEQFF.

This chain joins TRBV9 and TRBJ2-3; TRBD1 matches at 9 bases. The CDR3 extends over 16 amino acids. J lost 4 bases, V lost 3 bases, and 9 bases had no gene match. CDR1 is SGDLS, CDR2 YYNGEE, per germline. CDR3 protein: CASSATTGGQADTQYF. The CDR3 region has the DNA TGTGCCAGCAGCGCAACTACAGGGGGCCAAGCAGATACGCAGTATTTT. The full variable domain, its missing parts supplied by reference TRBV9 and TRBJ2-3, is DSGVTQTPKHLITATGQRVTLRCSPRSGDLSVYWYQQSLDQGLQFLIQYYNGEERAKGNILERFSAQQFPDLHSELNLSSLELGDSALYFCASSATTGGQADTQYFGPGTRLTVL.

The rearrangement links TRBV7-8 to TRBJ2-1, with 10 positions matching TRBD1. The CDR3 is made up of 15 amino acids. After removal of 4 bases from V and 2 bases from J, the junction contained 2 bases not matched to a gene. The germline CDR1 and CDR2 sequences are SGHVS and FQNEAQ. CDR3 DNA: TGTGCCAGCAGCTCTGGGACAGGGGCCTACAATGAGCAGTTCTTC. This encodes CASSSGTGAYNEQFF.

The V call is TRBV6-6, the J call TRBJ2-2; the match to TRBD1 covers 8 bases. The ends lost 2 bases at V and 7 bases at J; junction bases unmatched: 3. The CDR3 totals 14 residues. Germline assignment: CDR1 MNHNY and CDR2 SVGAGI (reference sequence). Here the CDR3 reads CASSYPGQGGELFF. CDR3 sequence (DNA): TGTGCCAGCAGTTACCCCGGACAGGGCGGGGAGCTGTTTTTT.

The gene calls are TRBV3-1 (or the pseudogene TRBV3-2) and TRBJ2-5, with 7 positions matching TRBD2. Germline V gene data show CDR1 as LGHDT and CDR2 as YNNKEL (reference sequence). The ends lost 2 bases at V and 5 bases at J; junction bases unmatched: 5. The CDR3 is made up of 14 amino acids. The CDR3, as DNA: TGTGCCAGCAGCCAAAGTGACGGGGGGGAGACCCAGTACTTC. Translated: CASSQSDGGETQYF.

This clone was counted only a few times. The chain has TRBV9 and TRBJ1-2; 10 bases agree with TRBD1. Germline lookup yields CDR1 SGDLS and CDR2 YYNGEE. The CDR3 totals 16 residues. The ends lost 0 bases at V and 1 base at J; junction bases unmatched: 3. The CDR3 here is CASSVVGTGVNYGYTF. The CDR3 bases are TGTGCCAGCAGCGTAGTAGGGACAGGGGTTAACTATGGCTACACCTTC.

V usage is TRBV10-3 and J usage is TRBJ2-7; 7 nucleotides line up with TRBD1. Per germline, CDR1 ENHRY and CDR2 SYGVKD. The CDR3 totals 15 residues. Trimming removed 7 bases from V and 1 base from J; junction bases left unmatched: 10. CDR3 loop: CAIMTIDRESYEQYF. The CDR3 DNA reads TGTGCCATCATGACTATCGACAGGGAGTCCTACGAGCAGTACTTC.

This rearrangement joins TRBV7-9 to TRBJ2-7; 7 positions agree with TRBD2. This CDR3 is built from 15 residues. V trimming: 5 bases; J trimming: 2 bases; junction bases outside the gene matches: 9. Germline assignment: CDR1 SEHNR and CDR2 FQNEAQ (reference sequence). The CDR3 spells CASSPEAGDPYEQYF. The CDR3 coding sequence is TGTGCCAGCAGCCCGGAGGCGGGAGATCCCTACGAGCAGTACTTC.